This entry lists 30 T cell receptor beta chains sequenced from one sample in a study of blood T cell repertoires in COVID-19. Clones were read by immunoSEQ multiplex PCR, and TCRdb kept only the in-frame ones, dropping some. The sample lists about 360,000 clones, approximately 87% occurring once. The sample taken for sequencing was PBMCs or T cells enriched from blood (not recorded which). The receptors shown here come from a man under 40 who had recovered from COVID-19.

The CDR3 sequence is CASSPDPRGPTGELFF. The CDR3 coding sequence is TGTGCCAGCAGCCCCGACCCCAGGGGGCCCACCGGGGAGCTGTTTTTT. The chain is built from TRBV9 and TRBJ2-2; 8 bases are shared with TRBD1. Germline V gene data show CDR1 as SGDLS and CDR2 as YYNGEE. This CDR3 has 16 amino acids. V dropped 4 bases and J dropped 4; count of bases not matched to a gene: 9.

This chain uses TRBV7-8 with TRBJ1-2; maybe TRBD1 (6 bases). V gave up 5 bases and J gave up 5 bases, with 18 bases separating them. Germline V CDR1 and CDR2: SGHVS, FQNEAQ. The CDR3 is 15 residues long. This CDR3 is CASSPRTAHEYGYTF. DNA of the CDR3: TGTGCCAGCAGCCCCCGGACAGCGCACGAATATGGCTACACCTTC. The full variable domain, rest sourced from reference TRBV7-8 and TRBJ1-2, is GAGVSQSPRYKVAKRGQDVALRCDPISGHVSLFWYQQALGQGPEFLTYFQNEAQLDKSGLPSDRFFAERPEGSVSTLKIQRTQQEDSAVYLCASSPRTAHEYGYTFGSGTRLTVV.

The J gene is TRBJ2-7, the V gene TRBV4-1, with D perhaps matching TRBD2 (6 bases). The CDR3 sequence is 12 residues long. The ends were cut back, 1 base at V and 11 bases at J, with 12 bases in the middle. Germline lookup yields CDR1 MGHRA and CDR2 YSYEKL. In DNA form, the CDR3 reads TGCGCCAGCAGCCAAGTTTTCGGGGGAAAGTACTTC. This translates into CASSQVFGGKYF.

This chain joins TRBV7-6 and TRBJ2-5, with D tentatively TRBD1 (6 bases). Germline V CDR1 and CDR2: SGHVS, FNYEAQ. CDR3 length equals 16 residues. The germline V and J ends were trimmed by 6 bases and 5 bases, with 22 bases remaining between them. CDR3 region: CASSPPPAGVGETQYF. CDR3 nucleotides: TGTGCCAGCAGTCCCCCCCCGGCAGGGGTTGGGGAGACCCAGTACTTC.

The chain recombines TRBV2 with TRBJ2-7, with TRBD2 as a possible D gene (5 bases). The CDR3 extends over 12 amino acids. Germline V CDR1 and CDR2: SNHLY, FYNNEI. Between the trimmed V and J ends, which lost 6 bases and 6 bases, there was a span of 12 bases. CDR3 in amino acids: CASRPGRGEQYF. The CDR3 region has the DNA TGTGCCAGCAGGCCTGGCCGGGGCGAGCAGTACTTC. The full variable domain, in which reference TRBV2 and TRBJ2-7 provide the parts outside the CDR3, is EPEVTQTPSHQVTQMGQEVILRCVPISNHLYFYWYRQILGQKVEFLVSFYNNEISEKSEIFDDQFSVERPDGSNFTLKIRSTKLEDSAMYFCASRPGRGEQYFGPGTRLTVT.

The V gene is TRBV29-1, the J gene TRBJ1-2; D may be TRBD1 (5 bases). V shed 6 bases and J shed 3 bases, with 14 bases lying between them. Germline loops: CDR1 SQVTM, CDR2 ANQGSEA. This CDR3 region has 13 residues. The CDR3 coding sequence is TGCAGCGTCCGGGCAGGGATATACTATGGCTACACCTTC. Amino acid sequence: CSVRAGIYYGYTF. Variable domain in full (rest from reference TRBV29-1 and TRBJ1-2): SAVISQKPSRDICQRGTSLTIQCQVDSQVTMMFWYRQQPGQSLTLIATANQGSEATYESGFVIDKFPISRPNLTFSTLTVSNMSPEDSSIYLCSVRAGIYYGYTFGSGTRLTVV.

The CDR3 nucleotides are TGCGCCAGCAGCTTCAACGTGGCAGGGGGTGGTTACGAGCAGTACTTC. This translates into CASSFNVAGGGYEQYF. The chain links TRBV5-1 to TRBJ2-7, with 7 bases lining up with TRBD1. Germline values: CDR1 SGHRS, CDR2 YFSETQ. V gave up 2 bases and J gave up 4 bases; unmatched junction bases: 12. The CDR3 has 16 residues.

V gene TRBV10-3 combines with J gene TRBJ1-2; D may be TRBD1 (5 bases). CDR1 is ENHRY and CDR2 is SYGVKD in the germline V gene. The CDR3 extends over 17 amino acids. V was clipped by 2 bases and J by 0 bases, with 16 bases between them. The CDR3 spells CAISEPAGGAANYGYTF. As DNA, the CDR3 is TGTGCCATCAGTGAGCCGGCCGGAGGGGCCGCTAACTATGGCTACACCTTC.

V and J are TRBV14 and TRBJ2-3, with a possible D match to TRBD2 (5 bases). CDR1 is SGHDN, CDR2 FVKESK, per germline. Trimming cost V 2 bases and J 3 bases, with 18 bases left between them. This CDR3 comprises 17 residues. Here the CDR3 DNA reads TGTGCCAGCAGCCAATTGAACGGAGGTGAATTTACAGATACGCAGTATTTT. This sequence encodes CASSQLNGGEFTDTQYF.

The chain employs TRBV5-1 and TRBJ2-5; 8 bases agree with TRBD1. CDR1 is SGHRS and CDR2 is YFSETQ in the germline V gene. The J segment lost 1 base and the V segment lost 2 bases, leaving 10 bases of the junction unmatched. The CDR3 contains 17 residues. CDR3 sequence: CASSLSGYRGSQETQYF. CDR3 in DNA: TGCGCCAGCAGCTTATCAGGTTACAGGGGGTCCCAAGAGACCCAGTACTTC.

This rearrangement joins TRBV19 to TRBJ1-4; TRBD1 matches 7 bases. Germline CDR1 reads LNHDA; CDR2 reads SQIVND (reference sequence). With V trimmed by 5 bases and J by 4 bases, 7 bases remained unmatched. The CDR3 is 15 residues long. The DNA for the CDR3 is TGTGCCAGTAGTGCCGCAGGGGGAGGTAATGAAAAACTGTTTTTT. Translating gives CASSAAGGGNEKLFF.

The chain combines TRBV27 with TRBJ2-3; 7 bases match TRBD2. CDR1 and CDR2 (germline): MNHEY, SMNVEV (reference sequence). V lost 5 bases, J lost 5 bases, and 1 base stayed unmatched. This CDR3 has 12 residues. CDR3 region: CASSRGEDTQYF. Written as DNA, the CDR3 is TGTGCCAGCAGTCGGGGGGAAGATACGCAGTATTTT.

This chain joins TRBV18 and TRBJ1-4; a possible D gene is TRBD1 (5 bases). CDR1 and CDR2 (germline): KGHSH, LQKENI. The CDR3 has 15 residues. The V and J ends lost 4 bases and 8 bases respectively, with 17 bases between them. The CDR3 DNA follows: TGTGCCAGCTCACAACTCGGGACTGAGACAGAAAAACTGTTTTTT. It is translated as CASSQLGTETEKLFF.

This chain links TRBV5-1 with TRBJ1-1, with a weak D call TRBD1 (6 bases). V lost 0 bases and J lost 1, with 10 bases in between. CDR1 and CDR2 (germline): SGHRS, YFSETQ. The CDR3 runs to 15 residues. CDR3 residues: CASSLVTGRNTEAFF. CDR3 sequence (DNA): TGCGCCAGCAGCTTGGTAACAGGGCGGAACACTGAAGCTTTCTTT.

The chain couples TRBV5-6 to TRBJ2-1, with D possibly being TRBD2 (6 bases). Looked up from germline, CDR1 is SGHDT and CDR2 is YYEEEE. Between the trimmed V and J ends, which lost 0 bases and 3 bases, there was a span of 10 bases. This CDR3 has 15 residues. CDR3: CASSLAGTVYNEQFF. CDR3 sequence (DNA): TGTGCCAGCAGCTTGGCCGGGACTGTCTACAATGAGCAGTTCTTC.

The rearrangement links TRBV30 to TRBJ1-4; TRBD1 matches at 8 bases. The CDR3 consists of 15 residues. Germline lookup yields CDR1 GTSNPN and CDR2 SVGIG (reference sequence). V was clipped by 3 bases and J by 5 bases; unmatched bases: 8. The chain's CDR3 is CAWRPWDRTNEKLFF. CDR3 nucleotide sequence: TGTGCCTGGAGGCCGTGGGACAGGACAAATGAAAAACTGTTTTTT.

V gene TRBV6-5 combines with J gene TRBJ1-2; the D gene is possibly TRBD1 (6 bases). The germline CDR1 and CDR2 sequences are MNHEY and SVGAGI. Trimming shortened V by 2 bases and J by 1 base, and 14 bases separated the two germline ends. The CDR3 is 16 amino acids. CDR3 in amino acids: CASSYAQGIGNYGYTF. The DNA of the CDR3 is TGTGCCAGCAGTTACGCACAGGGAATTGGTAACTATGGCTACACCTTC.

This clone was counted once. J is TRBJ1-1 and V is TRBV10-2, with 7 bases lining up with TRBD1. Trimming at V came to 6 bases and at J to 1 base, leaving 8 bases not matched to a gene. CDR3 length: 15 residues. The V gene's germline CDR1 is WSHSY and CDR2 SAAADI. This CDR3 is CASRADRVRNTEAFF. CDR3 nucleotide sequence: TGCGCCAGCAGAGCCGACAGGGTGCGGAACACTGAAGCTTTCTTT.

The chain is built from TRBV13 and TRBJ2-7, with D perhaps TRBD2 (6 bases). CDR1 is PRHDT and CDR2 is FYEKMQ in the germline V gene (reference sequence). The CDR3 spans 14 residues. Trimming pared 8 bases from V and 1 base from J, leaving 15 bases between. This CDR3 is CASGVRDLSYEQYF. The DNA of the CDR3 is TGTGCCAGCGGGGTCAGGGACTTGTCCTACGAGCAGTACTTC.

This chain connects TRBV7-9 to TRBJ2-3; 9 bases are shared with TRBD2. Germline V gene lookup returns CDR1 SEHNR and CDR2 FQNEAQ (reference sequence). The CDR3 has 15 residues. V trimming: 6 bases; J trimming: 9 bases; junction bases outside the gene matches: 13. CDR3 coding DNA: TGTGCCAGCAGTACCGGAGCGGGGGGCCAGGAGACGCAGTATTTT. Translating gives CASSTGAGGQETQYF.

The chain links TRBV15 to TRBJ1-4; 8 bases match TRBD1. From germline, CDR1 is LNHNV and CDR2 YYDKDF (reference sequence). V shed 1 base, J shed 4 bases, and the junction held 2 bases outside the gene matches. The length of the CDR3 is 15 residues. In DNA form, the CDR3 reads TGTGCCACCAGCAGAGGGGACAGGCTTAATGAAAAACTGTTTTTT. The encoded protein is CATSRGDRLNEKLFF.

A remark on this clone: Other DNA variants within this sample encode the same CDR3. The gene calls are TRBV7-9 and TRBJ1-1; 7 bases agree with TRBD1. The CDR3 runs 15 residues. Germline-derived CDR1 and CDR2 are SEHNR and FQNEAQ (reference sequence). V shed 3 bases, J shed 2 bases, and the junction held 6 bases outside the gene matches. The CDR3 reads CASSLGQTLNTEAFF. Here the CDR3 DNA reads TGTGCCAGCAGCTTGGGACAGACCCTTAACACTGAAGCTTTCTTT.

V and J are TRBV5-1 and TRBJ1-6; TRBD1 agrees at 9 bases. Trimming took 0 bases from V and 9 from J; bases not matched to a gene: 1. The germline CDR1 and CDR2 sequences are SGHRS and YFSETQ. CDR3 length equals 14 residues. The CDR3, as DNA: TGCGCCAGCAGCTTGGCGGACAGGGGTTCACCCCTCCACTTT. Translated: CASSLADRGSPLHF.

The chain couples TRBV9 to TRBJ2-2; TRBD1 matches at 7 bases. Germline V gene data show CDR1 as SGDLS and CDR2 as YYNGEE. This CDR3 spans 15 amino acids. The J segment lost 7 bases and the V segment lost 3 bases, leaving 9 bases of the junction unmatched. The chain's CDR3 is CASSEHGQDSGELFF. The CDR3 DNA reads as TGTGCCAGCAGCGAACATGGACAGGACAGCGGGGAGCTGTTTTTT.

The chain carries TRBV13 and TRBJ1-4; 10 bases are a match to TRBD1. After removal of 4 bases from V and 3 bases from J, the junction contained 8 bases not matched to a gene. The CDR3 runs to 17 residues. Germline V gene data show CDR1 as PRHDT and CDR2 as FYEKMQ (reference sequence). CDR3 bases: TGTGCCAGCAGCTCCTCCCGGGACAGGGGACCTAATGAAAAACTGTTTTTT. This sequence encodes CASSSSRDRGPNEKLFF.

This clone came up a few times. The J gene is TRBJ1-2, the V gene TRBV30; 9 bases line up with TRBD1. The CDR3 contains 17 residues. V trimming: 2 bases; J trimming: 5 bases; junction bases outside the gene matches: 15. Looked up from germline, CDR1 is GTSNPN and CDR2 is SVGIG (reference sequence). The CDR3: CAWSRGTGLLGEYGYTF. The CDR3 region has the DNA TGTGCCTGGAGTCGCGGGACAGGGCTATTGGGAGAATATGGCTACACCTTC.

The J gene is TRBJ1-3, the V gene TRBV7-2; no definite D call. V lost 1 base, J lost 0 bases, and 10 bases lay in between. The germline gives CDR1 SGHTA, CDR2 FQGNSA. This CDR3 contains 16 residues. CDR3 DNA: TGTGCCAGCAGCTTAGGGGCAGGCCGCTCTGGAAACACCATATATTTT. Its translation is CASSLGAGRSGNTIYF. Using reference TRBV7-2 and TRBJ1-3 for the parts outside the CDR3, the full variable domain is GAGVSQSPSNKVTEKGKDVELRCDPISGHTALYWYRQSLGQGLEFLIYFQGNSAPDKSGLPSDRFSAERTGGSVSTLTIQRTQQEDSAVYLCASSLGAGRSGNTIYFGEGSWLTVV.

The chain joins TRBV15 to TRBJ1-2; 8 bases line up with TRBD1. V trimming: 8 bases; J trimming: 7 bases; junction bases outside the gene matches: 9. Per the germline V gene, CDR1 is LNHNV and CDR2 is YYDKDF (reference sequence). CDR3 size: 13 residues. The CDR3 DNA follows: TGTGCCACCGATCCCCGGACAGGGTCTGGCTACACCTTC. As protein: CATDPRTGSGYTF.

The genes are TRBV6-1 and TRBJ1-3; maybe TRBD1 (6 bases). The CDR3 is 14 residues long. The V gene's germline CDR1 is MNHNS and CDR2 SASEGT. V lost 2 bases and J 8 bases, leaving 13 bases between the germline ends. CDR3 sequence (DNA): TGTGCCAGCAGTGAAAGCCAGGGGTTCCACACCATATATTTT. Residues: CASSESQGFHTIYF.

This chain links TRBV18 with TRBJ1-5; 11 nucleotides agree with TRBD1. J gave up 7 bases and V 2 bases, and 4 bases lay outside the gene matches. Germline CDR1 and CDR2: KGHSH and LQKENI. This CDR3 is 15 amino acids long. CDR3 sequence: CASSPRGTGGQPQHF. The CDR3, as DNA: TGTGCCAGCTCACCAAGAGGGACAGGGGGACAGCCCCAGCATTTT.